Presented here are 10 T cell receptor beta chains from one specimen sequenced in a study of Graves' ophthalmopathy and Graves' hyperthyroidism. Amplification of TCR beta CDR3 regions used RNA transcripts. The workflow started with a first-round RT-PCR run with HTBI primers and then moved on to a second-round multiplex PCR. TCRdb analysed the multiplex PCR reads with MiXCR anew, one entry per CDR3 protein. Of hundreds of thousands of distinct CDR3 sequences in the sample, approximately 14% were seen once. Sequenced: blood. These receptors originate from a woman aged 25 to 39 with Graves' ophthalmopathy.

In this sample, this clonotype turned up many times. The V gene is TRBV11-1, the J gene TRBJ2-5; TRBD1 aligns across 10 bases. After removal of 3 bases from V and 2 bases from J, the junction contained 12 bases not matched to a gene. Per the germline V gene, CDR1 is SGHAT and CDR2 is FQDESV (reference sequence). The CDR3 covers 18 residues. DNA of the CDR3: TGTGCCAGCAGCTTTCGGGACAGGGGTAGCGACATTCAAGAGACCCAGTACTTC. Translation gives CASSFRDRGSDIQETQYF.

This clonotype was observed many times. The V and J genes are TRBV12-3 or TRBV12-4 and TRBJ1-2; 9 bases map to TRBD1. V lost 4 bases, J lost 4 bases, and 7 bases stayed unmatched. The length of the CDR3 is 15 residues. CDR3 DNA sequence: TGTGCCAGCAGTTCCCCGGGACAGGGTAGCTATGGCTACACCTTC. Its protein product is CASSSPGQGSYGYTF.

This clonotype appeared a few times. The rearrangement joins TRBV20-1 to TRBJ1-5; 9 bases align to TRBD1. The CDR3 runs 18 residues. With V trimmed by 6 bases and J by 6 bases, 21 bases remained unmatched. Germline CDR1 DFQATT, CDR2 SNEGSKA (reference sequence). The CDR3 bases are TGCAGTGCCCTCCACAGGCCCGGGGACAGGGTGAAGTCTCAGCCCCAGCATTTT. It yields the protein CSALHRPGDRVKSQPQHF.

This clonotype came up many times. The chain has TRBV6-1 and TRBJ2-7, with D perhaps being TRBD1 or TRBD2 (5 bases each). V dropped 4 bases and J dropped 3 bases, with 16 bases sitting between them. CDR1 and CDR2 from the germline V gene are MNHNS and SASEGT. The CDR3 runs 15 residues. CDR3 sequence (DNA): TGTGCCAGCAGTGGTTTCACAGGACTCCGCTACGAGCAGTACTTC. It encodes CASSGFTGLRYEQYF.

This clonotype was seen ten or more times. The chain recombines TRBV5-1 with TRBJ1-2, with 8 bases fitting TRBD1. The CDR3 loop spans 13 amino acids. Per germline, CDR1 SGHRS and CDR2 YFSETQ. V was pared by 7 bases and J by 0 bases, with 2 bases of the junction left unmatched. The CDR3 DNA reads TGCGCCAGCCGGACAGGGACTAACTATGGCTACACCTTC. Translation: CASRTGTNYGYTF.

The table lists this clonotype with many counts. V usage is TRBV6-2 or TRBV6-3 and J usage is TRBJ2-2; D is uncertain. V was trimmed by 0 bases and J by 1 base, leaving 12 bases between them. The CDR3 length is 17 residues. The germline V gene has CDR1 MNHEY and CDR2 SVGEGT. The CDR3: CASSYSNRAVNTGELFF. Written as DNA, the CDR3 is TGTGCCAGCAGTTACTCGAATAGGGCCGTGAACACCGGGGAGCTGTTTTTT.

This clonotype was found many times. The chain carries TRBV28 and TRBJ2-7, with D uncertain. Deletions cut 2 bases from V and 5 bases from J, with 13 bases between. The V gene's germline CDR1 is MDHEN and CDR2 SYDVKM. The CDR3 has 14 residues. In DNA, the CDR3 is TGTGCCAGCAGTTTACGGCAGGTCGTCCACGAGCAGTACTTC. Translated: CASSLRQVVHEQYF.

This clonotype was observed at least ten times. In nucleotides, the CDR3 is TGTGCCAGCAGGCTAAACTGGGCCGACTACTCAGTCTACGAGCAGTACTTC. Its translation: CASRLNWADYSVYEQYF. The rearrangement uses TRBV6-4 and TRBJ2-7, with D perhaps TRBD2 (5 bases). CDR3 length equals 17 residues. The germline CDR1 and CDR2 sequences are MRHNA and SNTAGT. With 6 bases removed from V and 3 bases from J, the gap between germline ends came to 24 bases.

At least ten counts were recorded for this clonotype. The chain combines TRBV20-1 with TRBJ2-5, with D perhaps TRBD1 (5 bases). Trimming left V 6 bases short and J 4 bases short, with 12 bases between. The V gene's germline CDR1 is DFQATT and CDR2 SNEGSKA (reference sequence). The CDR3 has 12 residues. The CDR3 here is CSATQGLETQYF. Here the CDR3 DNA reads TGCAGTGCAACTCAGGGCCTAGAGACCCAGTACTTC.

This clonotype showed up many times. V and J are TRBV28 and TRBJ1-1; unclear D gene. V was shortened by 2 bases and J by 4 bases, with 8 bases between the two germline ends. The CDR3 totals 13 residues. Germline assignment: CDR1 MDHEN and CDR2 SYDVKM. The CDR3 here is CASSLRLFTEAFF. DNA for the CDR3: TGTGCCAGCAGTTTAAGGTTGTTCACTGAAGCTTTCTTT.